This T cell receptor (beta chain) was obtained from a study of T-cell memory formation after mild COVID-19. Study in general: Among the donors, TCR clusters were largely specific to each donor.

The count of this clonotype is one. Antigen unknown. Study-level findings and limits: Some SARS-CoV-2-responding clones were already detected in memory before infection.

The CDR3 extends over 17 amino acids. Trimming shortened V by 4 bases and J by 1 base, and 20 bases separated the two germline ends. Germline V CDR1 and CDR2: LGHDT, YNNKEL (reference sequence). Barcoded TCR alpha and TCR beta cDNA libraries with UMIs came from 5'RACE using constant-segment primers. MiXCR was run by TCRdb on the 5' RACE reads, yielding one entry per CDR3 protein. The sample records fewer than 450,000 distinct CDR3 sequences, around 24% being singletons. The gene calls are TRBV3-1 and TRBJ2-7; D perhaps matches TRBD1 (5 bases). The TCR originated in an adult woman who had mild COVID-19 (a few samples of this study predate the infection). Cell type and time point are not known. Material for sequencing was PBMCs or a T cell subset sorted from them (not recorded which). CDR3 protein: CASSRRLGRERSYEQYF. The CDR3 DNA reads TGTGCCAGCAGCCGAAGGCTGGGGCGAGAGAGATCCTACGAGCAGTACTTC.